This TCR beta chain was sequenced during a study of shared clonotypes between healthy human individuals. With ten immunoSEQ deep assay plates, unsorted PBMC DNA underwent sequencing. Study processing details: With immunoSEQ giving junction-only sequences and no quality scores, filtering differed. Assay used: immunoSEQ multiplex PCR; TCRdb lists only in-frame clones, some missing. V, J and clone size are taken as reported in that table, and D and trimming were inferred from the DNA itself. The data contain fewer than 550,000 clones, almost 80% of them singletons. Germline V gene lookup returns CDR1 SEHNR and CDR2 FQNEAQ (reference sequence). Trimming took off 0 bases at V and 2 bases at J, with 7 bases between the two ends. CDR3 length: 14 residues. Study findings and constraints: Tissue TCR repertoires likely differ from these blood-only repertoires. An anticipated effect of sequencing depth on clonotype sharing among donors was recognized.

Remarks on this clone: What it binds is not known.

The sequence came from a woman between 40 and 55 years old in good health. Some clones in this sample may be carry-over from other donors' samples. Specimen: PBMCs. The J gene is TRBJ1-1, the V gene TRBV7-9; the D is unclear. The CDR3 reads CASSLAERNTEAFF. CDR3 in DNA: TGTGCCAGCAGCTTAGCGGAGAGAAACACTGAAGCTTTCTTT.